The T cell receptor beta chain under discussion was sequenced for a study of OX40 agonist ivuxolimab in advanced cancers. In terms of the full investigation: Ivuxolimab, which targeted the costimulatory receptor OX40 (CD134), was an agonistic, fully human IgG2 monoclonal antibody. Intravenous ivuxolimab was administered to patients every 2 weeks at six dose levels: 0.01, 0.1, 0.3, 1.5, 3 and 10 mg/kg. Of the roughly 51 dose-escalation patients, hepatocellular carcinoma was present in approximately 20, melanoma in around 15, renal cell carcinoma in 9 and head and neck cancer in 9. The dose-escalation cohort was about 83% male with a mean age of about 65 years, ranging from about 20 to 80. Prior anti-PD-1, anti-PD-L1 or anti-CTLA-4 therapy was permitted, and roughly two fifths of dose-escalation patients had received checkpoint inhibitors. Partial responses were achieved by three dose-escalation patients, of whom one had hepatocellular carcinoma and two had cutaneous melanoma. The point of sequencing TCRbeta in the periphery was to test whether ivuxolimab changed TCR sequence diversity and drove clonal T-cell expansion. The paper describes the monotherapy dose-escalation part (N = 52 patients) of the phase I trial of ivuxolimab. Summary of the overall study and its limitations: Low levels of normalized T-cell clonal expansion were also shown by some nonresponding patients. Antigen specificity was not determined for the clonally expanded peripheral T cells. In the 0.1-3.0 mg/kg groups, partial responders were among the patients with the lowest normalized peripheral clonal expansion, particularly in CD8+ T cells. After ivuxolimab, more expanded clones were found on average in CD8+ T cells than in CD4+ T cells. Clonal expansion of both CD4+ and CD8+ blood T cells was observed from baseline to week 6 at doses 0.1 to 3.0 mg/kg.

About this clone: This clone's antigen is unknown. Base-call qualities are not available, and no considerably larger clone is one nucleotide away.

The trial excluded patients who had a history of autoimmune disease or were on systemic immunosuppression. In every dose cohort, peripheral blood was drawn for TCR sequencing at baseline, cycle 4 day 1, and cycle 7 day 1. Samples came from an open-label, multicenter, first-in-human phase I dose-escalation trial of ivuxolimab. Adults with locally advanced or metastatic melanoma, renal cell, hepatocellular, or head and neck squamous cell carcinoma were enrolled in the trial. Before TCR sequencing, CD4+ and CD8+ T cells were separately sorted from peripheral blood. For sequencing of the TCRbeta CDR3 region, genomic DNA was extracted from the sorted cells. TCRbeta CDR3 regions were sequenced using the immunoSEQ Assay. The immuneACCESS repertoire file appears here via TCRdb, limited to in-frame rearrangements. These files lack a portion of the clones; in checked studies, under half of the deficit traces to unresolved V genes, and the cause of the others is not known. The sample data list around 46,000 clones, and over 65% of these were observed just once. Jointly, the top ten make up over 14% of the sample.

Trimming leaves V shorter by 0 bases and J shorter by 8 bases, with the junction holding 10 bases beyond the gene matches. The germline V gene specifies MGHRA as CDR1 and YSYEKL as CDR2. Its CDR3 holds 16 amino acids, cysteine through phenylalanine. Just CDR3 DNA is preserved here, 48 bases in frame from base 1. The receptor comes from an adult with an advanced solid tumor such as melanoma, head and neck, liver or kidney cancer. The chain was built from TRBV4-1 and TRBJ1-2; TRBD1 fits 9 bases in the junction. This material consisted of CD4+ or CD8+ T cells sorted from blood, taken in a trial of the OX40 agonist ivuxolimab. Here the CDR3 is given as CASSQEGTGRVSGYTF. Here is the DNA: TGCGCCAGCAGCCAAGAGGGGACAGGGAGGGTCTCGGGCTACACCTTC.